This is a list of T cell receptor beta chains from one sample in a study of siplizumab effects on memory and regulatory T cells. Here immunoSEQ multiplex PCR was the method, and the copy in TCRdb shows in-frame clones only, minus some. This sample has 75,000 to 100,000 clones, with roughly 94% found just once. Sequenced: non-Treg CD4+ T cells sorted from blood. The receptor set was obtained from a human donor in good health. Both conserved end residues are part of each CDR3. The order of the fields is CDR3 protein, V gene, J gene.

CASSRIFWWTGELFF	TRBV7-6	TRBJ2-2
CASSRSGASYNEQFF	TRBV5-8	TRBJ2-1
CASSDTNTRVAFF	TRBV6-5	TRBJ1-1
CASSSRTSGPYF	TRBV28	TRBJ2-7
CASSLIGQGFAYEQYF	TRBV5-6	TRBJ2-7
CASSENAYYGYTF	TRBV6-1	TRBJ1-2
CASSPGPGDLNTEAFF	TRBV5-1	TRBJ1-1
CASSRQGQAFF	TRBV6-6	TRBJ1-1
CASRFAWAGGSETQYF	TRBV6-5	TRBJ2-5
CASSGTGNQPQHF	TRBV19	TRBJ1-5
CASSLGQGWSSTDTQYF	TRBV28	TRBJ2-3
CASSDRNTIYF	TRBV27	TRBJ1-3
CAIAASFSGNTIYF	TRBV10-3	TRBJ1-3
CASSGHTYEQYF	TRBV5-4	TRBJ2-7
CASSPGGTRQYNEQFF	TRBV18	TRBJ2-1
CASARGQNNQPQHF	TRBV9	TRBJ1-5
CASSFRHTDTQYF	TRBV28	TRBJ2-3
CASSLAEITDTQYF	TRBV7-8	TRBJ2-3
CASGRTSGRYDTQYF	TRBV12-5	TRBJ2-3
CASSPDLQETQYF	TRBV4-2	TRBJ2-5
CASSLGRRDTQYF	TRBV5-6	TRBJ2-3
CASSLERTSFTGELFF	TRBV5-1	TRBJ2-2